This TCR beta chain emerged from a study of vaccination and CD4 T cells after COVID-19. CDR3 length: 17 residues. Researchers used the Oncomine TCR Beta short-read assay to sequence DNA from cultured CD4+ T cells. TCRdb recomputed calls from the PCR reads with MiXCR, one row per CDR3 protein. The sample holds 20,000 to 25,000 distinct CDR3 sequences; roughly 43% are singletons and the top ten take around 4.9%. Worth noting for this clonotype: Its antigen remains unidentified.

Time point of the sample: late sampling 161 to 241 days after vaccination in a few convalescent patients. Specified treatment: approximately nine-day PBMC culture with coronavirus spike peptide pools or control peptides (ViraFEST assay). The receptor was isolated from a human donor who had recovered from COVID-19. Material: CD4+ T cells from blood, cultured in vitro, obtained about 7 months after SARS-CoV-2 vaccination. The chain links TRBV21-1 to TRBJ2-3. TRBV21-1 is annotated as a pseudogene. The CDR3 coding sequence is TGTGCCAGCAAGGGATTGTACCTCGGATTCCGCACAGATACGCAGTATTTT. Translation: CASKGLYLGFRTDTQYF.